Below are 30 T cell receptor beta chains sequenced from a single sample in a study of T cell responses to AZD1222 COVID-19 vaccine. The data were produced by immunoSEQ multiplex PCR, yet TCRdb's version contains in-frame clones alone and is incomplete. The sample carries around 92,000 clones, roughly 91% recorded once. Here the sequenced sample was peripheral blood, taken on day 0 of AZD1222 vaccination. These receptors all stem from an adult in good health.

The chain has TRBV21-1 and TRBJ1-3. TRBV21-1 is termed a pseudogene. CDR3 length: 15 amino acids. CDR3 in amino acids: CASIPPGTAGNTIYF. The CDR3 coding sequence is TGTGCCAGCATCCCCCCGGGCACTGCTGGAAACACCATATATTTT.

This clone appeared a single time. The rearrangement uses TRBV5-1 and TRBJ2-5, with D unclear. Germline V gene data show CDR1 as SGHRS and CDR2 as YFSETQ. The CDR3 sequence is 15 residues long. V shed 0 bases and J shed 3 bases, with 12 bases lying between them. The CDR3 DNA reads TGCGCCAGCAGCTTGGGGGCCACAAGAGAAGAGACCCAGTACTTC. Residues: CASSLGATREETQYF.

The chain's CDR3 is CASSPHTYGYTF. As DNA, the CDR3 is TGTGCCAGCAGTCCCCATACCTATGGCTACACCTTC. J is TRBJ1-2 and V is TRBV28; D uncertain. CDR1 is MDHEN and CDR2 is SYDVKM in the germline V gene. The CDR3 covers 12 residues. The V end was cut by 5 bases, the J end by 4 bases, with 8 bases between.

This clone is classed as medium-sized. The V call is TRBV11-3, the J call TRBJ2-2, with D unclear. The CDR3 sequence is 15 residues long. Germline lookup yields CDR1 SGHNT and CDR2 YENEEA. Trimming pared 3 bases from V and 5 bases from J, leaving 13 bases between. In nucleotides, the CDR3 is TGTGCCAGCAGCTTGTATTCCTCCCCTACCGGGGAGCTGTTTTTT. Translating it yields CASSLYSSPTGELFF.

This clone came up once. The rearrangement links TRBV5-1 to TRBJ1-1; D is perhaps TRBD1 (6 bases). Trimming took off 4 bases at V and 1 base at J, with 11 bases between the two ends. The germline CDR1 and CDR2 sequences are SGHRS and YFSETQ. The CDR3 is made up of 14 amino acids. CDR3 DNA: TGCGCCAGCAGCCCGGGGGCGGAGAACACTGAAGCTTTCTTT. Protein sequence: CASSPGAENTEAFF.

The gene calls are TRBV7-9 and TRBJ2-5, with D uncertain. CDR3 size: 13 residues. The V end lost 0 bases, the J end lost 7 bases, and 9 bases lay between the germline ends. CDR1 and CDR2 (germline): SEHNR, FQNEAQ (reference sequence). The chain's CDR3 is CASSLAGIWTQYF. CDR3 coding DNA: TGTGCCAGCAGCTTAGCGGGGATTTGGACCCAGTACTTC.

The chain carries TRBV19 and TRBJ1-2; TRBD1 matches 10 bases. V gave up 5 bases and J gave up 2 bases; unmatched junction bases: 2. The CDR3 is 14 amino acids. Germline lookup yields CDR1 LNHDA and CDR2 SQIVND (reference sequence). The CDR3 here is CASSSDRGNYGYTF. As DNA, the CDR3 is TGTGCCAGTAGTTCGGACAGGGGGAACTATGGCTACACCTTC. Full variable domain (missing parts from reference TRBV19 and TRBJ1-2): DGGITQSPKYLFRKEGQNVTLSCEQNLNHDAMYWYRQDPGQGLRLIYYSQIVNDFQKGDIAEGYSVSREKKESFPLTVTSAQKNPTAFYLCASSSDRGNYGYTFGSGTRLTVV.

This chain uses TRBV19 with TRBJ1-1, with 8 bases that match TRBD1. The germline V gene encodes CDR1 LNHDA and CDR2 SQIVND (reference sequence). Losses at the gene ends were 6 bases for V and 8 bases for J; bases not matched to a gene: 11. This CDR3 has 14 residues. For the CDR3, the DNA is TGTGCCAGTAGCACTCGGACAGGGCTTCAGGAAGCTTTCTTT. Translating gives CASSTRTGLQEAFF.

The rearrangement uses TRBV6-5 and TRBJ1-1; 7 bases match TRBD1. In germline, CDR1 is MNHEY, CDR2 SVGAGI. Germline trimming cut 5 bases from V and 9 bases from J; bases unmatched to any gene: 6. This CDR3 is 12 amino acids long. The CDR3 loop reads CASSRDSGKAFF. The CDR3 DNA reads as TGTGCCAGCAGTAGGGACAGTGGTAAAGCTTTCTTT.

This clone was counted a single time. V and J are TRBV6-5 and TRBJ1-2, with D perhaps TRBD1 (6 bases). CDR3 length: 13 residues. From germline, CDR1 is MNHEY and CDR2 SVGAGI. Trimming pared 6 bases from V and 4 bases from J, leaving 12 bases between. CDR3 protein: CASSTDSLYGYTF. The CDR3 DNA reads as TGTGCCAGCAGCACGGACAGCCTCTATGGCTACACCTTC.

V usage is TRBV16 and J usage is TRBJ2-7, with no clear D. This CDR3 has 13 amino acids. Looked up from germline, CDR1 is KGHSY and CDR2 is FQNENV. The V end lost 0 bases, the J end lost 4 bases, and 7 bases lay between the germline ends. CDR3: CASSQSVVYEQYF. Here the CDR3 DNA reads TGTGCCAGCAGCCAATCTGTAGTATACGAGCAGTACTTC.

The chain links TRBV29-1 to TRBJ1-5; D remains unclear. V lost 6 bases, J lost 5 bases, and 14 bases lay in between. CDR1 and CDR2 (germline): SQVTM, ANQGSEA. This CDR3 has 13 residues. CDR3 amino acids: CSVALGGDQPQHF. CDR3 DNA sequence: TGCAGCGTCGCCCTCGGTGGGGATCAGCCCCAGCATTTT.

V usage is TRBV27 and J usage is TRBJ1-6; 9 positions match TRBD1. The junction had 4 bases not matched to a gene; V was cut back by 6 bases and J by 1 base. This CDR3 spans 16 amino acids. The germline gives CDR1 MNHEY, CDR2 SMNVEV (reference sequence). DNA for the CDR3: TGTGCCAGCAGAACCGGGACAGGGTCCTATAATTCACCCCTCCACTTT. Protein product: CASRTGTGSYNSPLHF.

V and J are TRBV5-1 and TRBJ1-6; weak D call: TRBD1 (5 bases). Germline V gene lookup returns CDR1 SGHRS and CDR2 YFSETQ. This CDR3 spans 16 amino acids. V lost 0 bases and J lost 2, with 9 bases in between. CDR3 coding DNA: TGCGCCAGCAGCTTGGGGGGGAATCCCTATAATTCACCCCTCCACTTT. It specifies CASSLGGNPYNSPLHF.

The rearrangement links TRBV11-1 to TRBJ1-1; D unclear. V shed 1 base and J shed 2 bases, with 8 bases lying between them. The CDR3 covers 14 residues. The germline CDR1 and CDR2 sequences are SGHAT and FQDESV (reference sequence). This CDR3 reads CASSLGLSNTEAFF. DNA for the CDR3: TGTGCCAGCAGCTTAGGCCTTTCAAACACTGAAGCTTTCTTT.

This chain connects TRBV7-9 to TRBJ2-3; D is tentatively TRBD1 or TRBD2 (5 bases each). The V and J ends lost 1 base and 10 bases respectively, with 18 bases between them. Germline CDR1 and CDR2: SEHNR and FQNEAQ (reference sequence). The CDR3 covers 15 residues. CDR3 bases: TGTGCCAGCAGCTTAGGGGACCCGGGGATGGGTGCGCAGTATTTT. Translated: CASSLGDPGMGAQYF.

The rearrangement uses TRBV27 and TRBJ1-5; 7 nucleotides align to TRBD1. This CDR3 is built from 16 residues. The germline V gene has CDR1 MNHEY and CDR2 SMNVEV (reference sequence). V lost 7 bases, J lost 5 bases, and 14 bases stayed unmatched. CDR3 amino acids: CASNPRSRGRDQPQHF. In nucleotides, the CDR3 is TGTGCCAGCAACCCTAGAAGTAGGGGGCGCGATCAGCCCCAGCATTTT.

V and J are TRBV2 and TRBJ2-7; D could derive from TRBD1 or TRBD2 (6 bases each). This CDR3 spans 15 amino acids. CDR1 is SNHLY and CDR2 is FYNNEI in the germline V gene. Trimming pared 6 bases from V and 6 bases from J, leaving 21 bases between. The CDR3 protein is CASSVAGHAVGEQYF. The CDR3 nucleotides read TGTGCCAGCAGCGTTGCGGGACACGCGGTGGGCGAGCAGTACTTC.

The chain carries TRBV3-1 (or the pseudogene TRBV3-2) and TRBJ1-2; tentatively, D is TRBD1 (6 bases). V gave up 0 bases and J gave up 4 bases, with 15 bases separating them. CDR3 length equals 16 residues. Germline V gene sequence: CDR1 LGHDT, CDR2 YNNKEL (reference sequence). Here the CDR3 DNA reads TGTGCCAGCAGCCAAGATTGGCGACAGGACCTCTATGGCTACACCTTC. It translates to CASSQDWRQDLYGYTF.

With regard to this clone: At one of its ends the junction is not consistent with the germline gene, which may arise from a read error. The chain employs TRBV12-3 or TRBV12-4 and TRBJ2-7, with D perhaps TRBD1 (5 bases). The CDR3 length is 13 residues. For the CDR3, the DNA is TGTGCCAGCAGTTGGTTGGTCAGGGAAGCGCAGTCCTTC. Amino acids: CASSWLVREAQSF.

V and J are TRBV5-1 and TRBJ2-1, with D unclear. The CDR3 sequence is 13 residues long. Germline-derived CDR1 and CDR2 are SGHRS and YFSETQ. Trimming pared 3 bases from V and 6 bases from J, leaving 10 bases between. CDR3 sequence reads: CASSSQIGNEQFF. For the CDR3, the DNA is TGCGCCAGCAGCTCGCAGATCGGCAATGAGCAGTTCTTC.

The chain recombines TRBV4-2 with TRBJ1-2, with D perhaps matching TRBD1 (5 bases). Germline-derived CDR1 and CDR2 are LGHNA and YNFKEQ. Trimming shortened V by 4 bases and J by 7 bases, and 22 bases separated the two germline ends. This CDR3 contains 16 residues. The DNA of the CDR3 is TGTGCCAGCAGCCCGCTTGGGTGGGGGTCTCCGGGTGGCTACACCTTC. Amino acid sequence: CASSPLGWGSPGGYTF.

V is TRBV6-5 and J is TRBJ2-7; D is possibly TRBD2 (5 bases). The CDR3 is made up of 16 amino acids. Trimming took 0 bases from V and 2 from J, leaving 14 bases between them. The V gene's germline CDR1 is MNHEY and CDR2 SVGAGI. As DNA, the CDR3 is TGTGCCAGCAGTTACTCAATGGCTAGCAGAGCCTACGAGCAGTACTTC. Its protein product is CASSYSMASRAYEQYF.

This clone appeared once. Germline is not matched at one junction end, which may reflect a read error. The chain uses TRBV4-1 and TRBJ1-1, with 7 bases that match TRBD1. In germline, CDR1 is MGHRA, CDR2 YSYEKL. The CDR3 contains 17 residues. Here the CDR3 DNA reads TGCGCCAGCAGCCAAGACAAAACTGAGACAGGGAACGCTGAAGCTTTCTTT. Encoded protein: CASSQDKTETGNAEAFF.

The gene calls are TRBV7-2 and TRBJ1-1; D not resolved. Germline V gene data show CDR1 as SGHTA and CDR2 as FQGNSA. Trimming took 1 base from V and 6 from J, leaving 12 bases between them. The CDR3 length is 14 residues. The CDR3: CASSLVGGVPEAFF. The CDR3 coding sequence is TGTGCCAGCAGCTTAGTAGGTGGGGTTCCTGAAGCTTTCTTT.

V gene TRBV9 combines with J gene TRBJ2-2, with D tentatively TRBD2 (6 bases). The CDR3 totals 16 residues. With 4 bases removed from V and 2 bases from J, the gap between germline ends came to 15 bases. Germline V gene sequence: CDR1 SGDLS, CDR2 YYNGEE. This chain's CDR3 is CASSPRGDSNTGELFF. CDR3 in DNA: TGTGCCAGCAGCCCACGAGGGGACTCTAACACCGGGGAGCTGTTTTTT.

The V gene is TRBV19, the J gene TRBJ2-7, with 9 positions matching TRBD1. From germline, CDR1 is LNHDA and CDR2 SQIVND (reference sequence). The CDR3 contains 15 residues. The V segment lost 4 bases and the J segment 6 bases; nucleotides outside the gene matches: 10. The CDR3 bases are TGTGCCAGTAGTAGGGGACAGGGTCTCGCCTCCGAGCAGTACTTC. The encoded protein is CASSRGQGLASEQYF.

V gene TRBV24-1 combines with J gene TRBJ2-5; perhaps TRBD1 as D (6 bases). Per germline, CDR1 KGHDR and CDR2 SFDVKD. The CDR3 has 17 amino acids. V lost 3 bases and J lost 10, with 26 bases in between. CDR3: CATSDPFTGLRARGQYF. The CDR3 DNA sequence: TGTGCCACCAGTGATCCGTTCACAGGGCTACGGGCTAGGGGCCAGTACTTC.

This clone was seen a single time. The gene calls are TRBV7-9 and TRBJ2-6, with D maybe TRBD2 (5 bases). Trimming took 5 bases from V and 0 from J, leaving 5 bases between them. CDR3 length: 14 amino acids. CDR1 is SEHNR and CDR2 is FQNEAQ in the germline V gene (reference sequence). The CDR3 region has the DNA TGTGCCAGCAGCACTAGCTCTGGGGCCAACGTCCTGACTTTC. Its translation: CASSTSSGANVLTF.

The chain couples TRBV5-4 to TRBJ2-5, with TRBD2 identical over 12 bases. The CDR3 has 16 residues. Germline trimming cut 2 bases from V and 7 bases from J; bases unmatched to any gene: 9. Germline V lookup: CDR1 SGHNT, CDR2 YYREEE (reference sequence). In DNA, the CDR3 is TGTGCCAGCAGCTTCTCGGCTAGCGGGGGGGTAGGGACCCAGTACTTC. Amino acids: CASSFSASGGVGTQYF.